The entry below describes one TCR beta chain. Its antigen is currently unknown. No DNA is shown, since the ends of the CDR3 on it are uncertain; the CDR3 is the one TCRdb lists. The memory gate held CD4+ cells that were not CD45RA+CCR7+CD95- naive cells, over 95% pure. The data originate from a study of human CD4 T cells and Enterobacteriaceae. Overall study findings and caveats: Only same-donor CFSE-low culture sequences were used to infer reactivity.

The CDR3 spans 18 residues, counting both ends. TCRdb keeps only in-frame clones here, not all; method: immunoSEQ multiplex PCR. Here the sample spans 25,000 to 30,000 clones, 70% to 85% being singletons. The TCR originated in a human donor in good health. Source material: memory CD4+ T cells from blood. This chain connects TRBV12-2 to TRBJ1-5; TRBD1 is the table's D call, not checked against the DNA. TRBV12-2 is classified as a pseudogene. The CDR3 sequence is CASRLAVGQGSFNQPQHF.